The present T cell receptor (beta chain) was sequenced within a study of cytomegalovirus exposure and HLA in healthy donors. Whole-study findings and limits: Reportedly, HLA-A and HLA-B alleles of most subjects were accurately predicted from TCR beta. A later analysis found common viral pathogens apparently linked to several of the most significant clusters. Later analysis identified a missense DCLRE1C variant that was linked to TCR beta V- and J-gene trimming.

13 Jbeta primers and 60 Vbeta primers were used for the PCR. Method: immunoSEQ multiplex PCR; TCRdb's copy keeps in-frame clones and lacks some. The sample has roughly 140,000 clones; about three quarters are singletons. This CDR3 region has 11 residues. The germline gives CDR1 GTSNPN, CDR2 SVGIG (reference sequence). With respect to this clone: Its specificity is not known. The germline gene is not matched at one end of the junction; a read error may be the cause.

The chain recombines TRBV30 with TRBJ1-2; D ambiguous. The sequencing input was PBMCs. The receptor's source is a woman aged 25 to 45 in good health and CMV-seronegative. The DNA for the CDR3 is TGTACCTGGAGTTGGGAGGGTGGCTACACCTTC. Translated, it gives CTWSWEGGYTF.